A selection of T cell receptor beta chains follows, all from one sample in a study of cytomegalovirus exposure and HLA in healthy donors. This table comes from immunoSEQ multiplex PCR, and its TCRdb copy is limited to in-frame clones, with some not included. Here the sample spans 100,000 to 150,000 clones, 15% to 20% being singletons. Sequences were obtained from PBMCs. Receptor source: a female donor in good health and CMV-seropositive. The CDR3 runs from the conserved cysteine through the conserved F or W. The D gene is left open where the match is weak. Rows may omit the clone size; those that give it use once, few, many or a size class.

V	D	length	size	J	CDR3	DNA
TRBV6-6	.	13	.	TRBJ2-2	CASSQTSTGELFF	TGTGCCAGCAGTCAGACTTCCACCGGGGAGCTGTTTTTT
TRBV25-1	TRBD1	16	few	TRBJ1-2	CASSLGQGRSNYGYTF	TGTGCCAGCAGCTTGGGACAGGGAAGATCTAACTATGGCTACACCTTC
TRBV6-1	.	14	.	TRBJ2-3	CASSRDFGTDTQYF	TGTGCCAGCAGTCGTGACTTTGGCACAGATACGCAGTATTTT
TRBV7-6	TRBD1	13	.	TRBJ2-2	CASSGDRAGELFF	TGTGCCAGCAGCGGGGACAGGGCTGGGGAGCTGTTTTTT
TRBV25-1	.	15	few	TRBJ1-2	CASSEWGRSNYGYTF	TGTGCCAGCAGTGAATGGGGCAGATCTAACTATGGCTACACCTTC
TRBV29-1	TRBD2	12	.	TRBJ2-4	CSVAAGGNIQYF	TGCAGCGTTGCCGCGGGGGGAAACATTCAGTACTTC
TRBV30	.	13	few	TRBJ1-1	CAWSVQLSLEAFF	TGTGCCTGGAGTGTACAGCTATCACTGGAAGCTTTCTTT
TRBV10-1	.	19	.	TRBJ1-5	CASSFCILFDTSLNQPQHF	TGCGCCAGCAGTTTTTGCATCCTATTCGACACCTCCCTCAATCAGCCCCAGCATTTT
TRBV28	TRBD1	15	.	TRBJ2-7	CASRTHGQGAYEQYF	TGTGCCAGCAGAACCCATGGACAGGGGGCCTACGAGCAGTACTTC
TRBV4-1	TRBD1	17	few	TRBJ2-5	CASSQDPEMTGKETQYF	TGCGCCAGCAGCCAAGATCCTGAAATGACAGGGAAGGAGACCCAGTACTTC
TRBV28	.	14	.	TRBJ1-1	CASSPGLWGTEAFF	TGTGCCAGCAGTCCCGGACTGTGGGGCACTGAAGCTTTCTTT
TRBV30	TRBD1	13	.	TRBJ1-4	CAWRFRGREKLFF	TGTGCCTGGAGGTTCAGGGGGCGTGAAAAACTGTTTTTT
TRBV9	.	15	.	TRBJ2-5	CASSVGLVTRETQYF	TGTGCCAGCAGCGTAGGACTAGTGACGAGGGAGACCCAGTACTTC
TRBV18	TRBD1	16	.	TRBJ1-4	CASSRSNRGTNEKLFF	TGTGCCAGCTCACGGTCAAACAGGGGAACTAATGAAAAACTGTTTTTT
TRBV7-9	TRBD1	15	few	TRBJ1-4	CASSPGDRVREKLFF	TGTGCCAGCAGCCCAGGGGACAGGGTCCGGGAAAAACTGTTTTTT
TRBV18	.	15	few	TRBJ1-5	CASSPDTGPGQPQHF	TGTGCCAGCTCACCCGATACAGGGCCCGGCCAGCCCCAGCATTTT
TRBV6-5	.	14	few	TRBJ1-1	CASNTGSTGVEAFF	TGTGCCAGCAACACAGGTTCTACGGGTGTTGAAGCTTTCTTT
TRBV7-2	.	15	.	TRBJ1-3	CASSLFYRDGNAIYF	TGTGCCAGCAGCTTATTCTACAGGGATGGAAACGCCATATATTTT
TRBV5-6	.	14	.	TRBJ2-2	CASSGSGSAGELFF	TGTGCCAGCAGTGGGTCGGGGTCAGCCGGGGAGCTGTTTTTT
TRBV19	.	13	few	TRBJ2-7	CASSSGTYYEQYF	TGTGCCAGTAGTTCCGGGACATACTACGAGCAGTACTTC
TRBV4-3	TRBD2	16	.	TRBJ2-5	CASSLGGLAGGETQYF	TGCGCCAGCAGCCTGGGGGGACTAGCGGGAGGAGAGACCCAGTACTTC
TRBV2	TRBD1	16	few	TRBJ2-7	CASSEYGGQANYEQYF	TGTGCCAGCAGTGAATATGGAGGACAGGCGAACTACGAGCAGTACTTC
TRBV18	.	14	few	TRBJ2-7	CASSLAVDSYEQYF	TGTGCCAGCTCACTCGCGGTAGATTCCTACGAGCAGTACTTC
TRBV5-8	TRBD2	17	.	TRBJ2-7	CASSLWTSGSLSYEQYF	TGTGCCAGCAGCTTGTGGACTAGCGGGTCCCTTTCCTACGAGCAGTACTTC
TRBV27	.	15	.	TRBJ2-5	CASSAIGTRQETQYF	TGTGCCAGCAGTGCTATCGGGACTCGACAAGAGACCCAGTACTTC
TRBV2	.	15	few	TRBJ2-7	CASIKGFRDSYEQYF	TGTGCCAGCATCAAGGGGTTCAGGGACTCCTACGAGCAGTACTTC
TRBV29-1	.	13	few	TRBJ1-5	CSVEDRGYQPQHF	TGCAGCGTTGAAGATCGGGGGTATCAGCCCCAGCATTTT
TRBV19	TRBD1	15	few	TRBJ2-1	CASRTGTGGGGEQFF	TGTGCCAGTAGAACCGGGACAGGGGGTGGGGGGGAGCAGTTCTTC
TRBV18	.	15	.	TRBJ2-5	CASSPRTRGGETQYF	TGTGCCAGCTCACCAAGAACGCGGGGAGGAGAGACCCAGTACTTC
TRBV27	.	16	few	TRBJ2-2	CASSPETTYYTGELFF	TGTGCCAGCAGTCCCGAGACTACCTACTACACCGGGGAGCTGTTTTTT
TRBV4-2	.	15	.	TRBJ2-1	CASSQGMGRSNEQFF	TGTGCCAGCAGCCAGGGGATGGGGAGAAGTAATGAGCAGTTCTTC
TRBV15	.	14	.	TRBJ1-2	CATSRVGQGYGYTF	TGTGCCACCAGCAGAGTGGGGCAGGGCTATGGCTACACCTTC
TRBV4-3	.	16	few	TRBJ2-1	CASSQGSGDLTNEQFF	TGCGCCAGCAGCCAAGGGTCCGGGGATCTCACCAATGAGCAGTTCTTC
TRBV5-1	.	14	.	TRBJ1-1	CASSLGGFDTEAFF	TGCGCCAGCAGCTTGGGAGGGTTCGACACTGAAGCTTTCTTT
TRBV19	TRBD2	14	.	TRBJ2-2	CASSTSGSTGELFF	TGTGCCAGTAGTACTAGCGGGAGCACCGGGGAGCTGTTTTTT
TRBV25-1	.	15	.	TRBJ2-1	CASRSAYSSYNEQFF	TGTGCCAGCAGGAGCGCTTATAGCTCCTACAATGAGCAGTTCTTC
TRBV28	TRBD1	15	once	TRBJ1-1	CASSLADRVGTEAFF	TGTGCCAGCAGTTTGGCTGACAGGGTGGGGACTGAAGCTTTCTTT
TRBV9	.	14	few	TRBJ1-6	CASSTGYVSSPLHF	TGTGCCAGCAGCACAGGGTACGTCAGTTCACCCCTCCACTTT
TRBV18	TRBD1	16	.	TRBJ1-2	CASSPFGTGPNYGYTF	TGTGCCAGCTCACCATTCGGGACAGGACCTAACTATGGCTACACCTTC
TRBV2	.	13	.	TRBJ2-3	CASSYLRADTQYF	TGTGCCAGCAGCTATCTCAGGGCAGATACGCAGTATTTT
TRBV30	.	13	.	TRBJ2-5	CAWSRRGRETQYF	TGTGCCTGGAGTCGGAGGGGACGAGAGACCCAGTACTTC
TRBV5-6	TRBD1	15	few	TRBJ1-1	CASSQLRTGETEAFF	TGTGCCAGCAGCCAACTCCGGACAGGCGAAACTGAAGCTTTCTTT
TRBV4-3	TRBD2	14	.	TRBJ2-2	CASRGRANTGELFF	TGCGCCAGCCGCGGGAGGGCGAACACCGGGGAGCTGTTTTTT
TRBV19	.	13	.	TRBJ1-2	CASTPSGNYGYTF	TGTGCCAGTACCCCATCGGGGAACTATGGCTACACCTTC
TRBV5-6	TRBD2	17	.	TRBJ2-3	CASSFSSGSLFSDTQYF	TGTGCCAGCAGCTTTAGTAGCGGGAGCCTGTTCTCAGATACGCAGTATTTT
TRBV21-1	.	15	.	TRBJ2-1	CASSKGLAGYNEQFF	TGTGCCAGCAGCAAGGGACTAGCGGGCTACAATGAGCAGTTCTTC